The 18 T cell receptor beta chains below come from one sample, sequenced in a study of T-cell reconstitution after alpha-beta-depleted transplantation in children. Library preparation (for TCRbeta) was performed with unique molecular identifiers. TCRdb recomputed calls from the PCR reads with MiXCR, one row per CDR3 protein. The sample has 300,000 or so distinct CDR3 sequences, more than 8% seen once. This specimen was PBMCs from the stem cell graft donor, taken from the stem cell graft. These receptors all stem from a human donor who donated a stem cell graft to a child with SCID.

The V call is TRBV7-9, the J call TRBJ2-2; D is undetermined. Trimming took 5 bases from V and 9 from J, leaving 4 bases between them. Germline CDR1 reads SEHNR; CDR2 reads FQNEAQ (reference sequence). The CDR3 has 10 amino acids. CDR3 sequence: CASSPRELFF. In DNA form, the CDR3 reads TGTGCCAGCAGCCCGCGGGAGCTGTTTTTT.

The table lists this clonotype with many counts. The chain employs TRBV7-6 and TRBJ2-1; D not resolved. The V end was cut by 6 bases, the J end by 0 bases, with 15 bases between. Germline CDR1 and CDR2: SGHVS and FNYEAQ. This CDR3 is built from 16 residues. CDR3 nucleotides: TGTGCCAGCAGTTCGAACAGCCACAACTCCTACAATGAGCAGTTCTTC. Translated: CASSSNSHNSYNEQFF.

There are many counts of this clonotype. DNA for the CDR3: TGCGCCAGCAGCTTGGTTGCGGGGGCCATGAACACTGAAGCTTTCTTT. Translating it yields CASSLVAGAMNTEAFF. The chain combines TRBV5-1 with TRBJ1-1; the D gene is possibly TRBD1 (6 bases). The CDR3 has 16 amino acids. Germline V gives CDR1 SGHRS, CDR2 YFSETQ. With 0 bases removed from V and 0 bases from J, the gap between germline ends came to 12 bases.

This sequence joins TRBV7-3 and TRBJ2-3; no clear D. The germline gives CDR1 SGHTA, CDR2 FQGTGA. Trimming removed 3 bases from V and 5 bases from J, with 9 bases in between. The CDR3 length is 13 residues. CDR3 amino acids: CASSFRRGDTQYF. The CDR3 bases are TGTGCCAGCAGCTTTCGGCGTGGAGATACGCAGTATTTT.

V is TRBV5-1 and J is TRBJ2-2; 8 bases are a match to TRBD2. This CDR3 contains 15 residues. Looked up from germline, CDR1 is SGHRS and CDR2 is YFSETQ. Losses at the gene ends were 0 bases for V and 3 bases for J; bases not matched to a gene: 1. The CDR3, as DNA: TGCGCCAGCAGCTTGGCACTAGCGGACACCGGGGAGCTGTTTTTT. Protein: CASSLALADTGELFF. The variable domain in full, completed from reference TRBV5-1 and TRBJ2-2, reads KAGVTQTPRYLIKTRGQQVTLSCSPISGHRSVSWYQQTPGQGLQFLFEYFSETQRNKGNFPGRFSGRQFSNSRSEMNVSTLELGDSALYLCASSLALADTGELFFGEGSRLTVL.

The rearrangement links TRBV28 to TRBJ2-7; perhaps TRBD1 as D (5 bases). Trimming took 0 bases from V and 2 from J, leaving 14 bases between them. CDR1 is MDHEN, CDR2 SYDVKM, per germline. The CDR3 loop spans 16 amino acids. The DNA of the CDR3 is TGTGCCAGCAGTTTATGGTCAGGGCGACCGACCTACGAGCAGTACTTC. Amino acids: CASSLWSGRPTYEQYF. The entire variable domain, with the rest obtained from reference TRBV28 and TRBJ2-7, is as follows: DVKVTQSSRYLVKRTGEKVFLECVQDMDHENMFWYRQDPGLGLRLIYFSYDVKMKEKGDIPEGYSVSREKKERFSLILESASTNQTSMYLCASSLWSGRPTYEQYFGPGTRLTVT.

This chain connects TRBV6-5 to TRBJ2-1; TRBD2 matches at 12 bases. Trimming removed 0 bases from V and 10 bases from J; junction bases left unmatched: 7. CDR3 length equals 16 residues. Germline-derived CDR1 and CDR2 are MNHEY and SVGAGI. In DNA form, the CDR3 reads TGTGCCAGCAGTTACTCTGGACTAGCGGGGAGACTCGAGCAGTTCTTC. Its translation: CASSYSGLAGRLEQFF.

The J gene is TRBJ2-5, the V gene TRBV12-3 or TRBV12-4; possibly TRBD1 or TRBD2 for D (5 bases each). V was cut by 3 bases and J by 2 bases, with 10 bases left in between. The CDR3 length is 14 residues. CDR3 in DNA: TGTGCCAGCAGTTTTATGGGACCACAAGAGACCCAGTACTTC. Translation: CASSFMGPQETQYF.

The CDR3 is CASSLFRGSYEQYF. The CDR3 nucleotides are TGTGCCAGCAGTTTATTTCGGGGGTCCTACGAGCAGTACTTC. The rearrangement uses TRBV12-3 or TRBV12-4 and TRBJ2-7; D might be TRBD2 (6 bases). The CDR3 has 14 amino acids. The V end was cut by 2 bases, the J end by 1 base, with 9 bases between.

V is TRBV7-9 and J is TRBJ2-1; the match to TRBD2 covers 8 bases. Germline CDR1 and CDR2: SEHNR and FQNEAQ (reference sequence). J gave up 4 bases and V 1 base, and 6 bases lay outside the gene matches. This CDR3 comprises 16 residues. CDR3 region: CASSLVLAASYNEQFF. The DNA of the CDR3 is TGTGCCAGCAGCTTAGTACTAGCGGCTTCATACAATGAGCAGTTCTTC.

This clonotype has only a few counts. This chain joins TRBV19 and TRBJ2-1, with TRBD2 matching over 8 bases. After removal of 4 bases from V and 2 bases from J, the junction contained 4 bases not matched to a gene. Germline V CDR1 and CDR2: LNHDA, SQIVND (reference sequence). This CDR3 spans 15 amino acids. The CDR3 bases are TGTGCCAGTAGTAAACGACTAGCGACCTACAATGAGCAGTTCTTC. Protein: CASSKRLATYNEQFF.

This clonotype was seen only a few times. The rearrangement links TRBV6-1 to TRBJ1-3; D is uncertain. This CDR3 region has 14 residues. From germline, CDR1 is MNHNS and CDR2 SASEGT. Trimming took off 10 bases at V and 1 base at J, with 14 bases between the two ends. In DNA, the CDR3 is TGTGCCACCCTTAGGACCGGATCTGGAAACACCATATATTTT. Translation gives CATLRTGSGNTIYF.

The rearrangement uses TRBV29-1 and TRBJ2-2; TRBD2 might be the D (6 bases). Germline CDR1 SQVTM, CDR2 ANQGSEA. V lost 4 bases and J 4 bases, leaving 13 bases between the germline ends. This CDR3 has 14 residues. CDR3 sequence: CSVVKGRGTGELFF. In DNA, the CDR3 is TGCAGCGTTGTGAAGGGGCGGGGCACCGGGGAGCTGTTTTTT.

The table lists this clonotype with many counts. This chain joins TRBV27 and TRBJ2-3; 11 bases align to TRBD2. From germline, CDR1 is MNHEY and CDR2 SMNVEV (reference sequence). V lost 8 bases to trimming and J lost 8 bases; unmatched junction nucleotides: 9. The CDR3 spans 14 residues. CDR3 loop: CASGPSGGYGTQYF. The CDR3 DNA sequence: TGTGCCAGCGGCCCTAGCGGGGGGTACGGTACGCAGTATTTT.

The genes are TRBV6-1 and TRBJ2-1; TRBD1 matches at 9 bases. This CDR3 region has 15 residues. J lost 6 bases, V lost 6 bases, and 9 bases had no gene match. Germline-derived CDR1 and CDR2 are MNHNS and SASEGT. This chain's CDR3 is CASRNAGTGSNEQFF. The CDR3 nucleotides read TGTGCCAGCAGAAACGCCGGGACAGGGTCCAATGAGCAGTTCTTC.

This clonotype has more than one count but fewer than ten. The J gene is TRBJ2-5, the V gene TRBV7-3, with 8 bases matching TRBD2. Looked up from germline, CDR1 is SGHTA and CDR2 is FQGTGA. The CDR3 has 16 amino acids. V was pared by 5 bases and J by 5 bases, with 13 bases of the junction left unmatched. For the CDR3, the DNA is TGTGCCAGCAGCCTAAGCGGGGCGCGGGGGGAGGAGACCCAGTACTTC. Translated, it gives CASSLSGARGEETQYF.

The rearrangement joins TRBV5-5 to TRBJ2-5; D remains ambiguous. The V and J ends lost 0 bases and 4 bases respectively, with 10 bases between them. Germline values: CDR1 SGHKS, CDR2 YYEKEE (reference sequence). There are 14 residues in the CDR3. The CDR3, as DNA: TGTGCCAGCAGCTTGGCATGGACGGTAGAGACCCAGTACTTC. This codes for CASSLAWTVETQYF.

The genes are TRBV20-1 and TRBJ2-7; possible D gene TRBD2, 5 bases. Trimming took 0 bases from V and 2 from J, leaving 14 bases between them. The germline CDR1 and CDR2 sequences are DFQATT and SNEGSKA (reference sequence). This CDR3 comprises 15 residues. The CDR3 DNA follows: TGCAGTGCTAGAGATTGGGCTAGCCATACCTACGAGCAGTACTTC. Amino acid sequence: CSARDWASHTYEQYF.